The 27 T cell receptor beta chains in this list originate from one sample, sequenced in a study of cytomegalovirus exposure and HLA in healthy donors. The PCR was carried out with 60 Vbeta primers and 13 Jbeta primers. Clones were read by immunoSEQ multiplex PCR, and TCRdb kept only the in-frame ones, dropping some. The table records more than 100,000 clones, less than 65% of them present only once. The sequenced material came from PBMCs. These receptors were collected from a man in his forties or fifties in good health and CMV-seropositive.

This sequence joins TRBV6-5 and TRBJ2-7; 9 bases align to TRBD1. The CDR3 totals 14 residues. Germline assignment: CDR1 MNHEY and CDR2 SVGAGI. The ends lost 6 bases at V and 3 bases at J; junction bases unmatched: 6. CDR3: CASSRGQGLYEQYF. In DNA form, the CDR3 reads TGTGCCAGCAGCCGGGGACAGGGTCTCTACGAGCAGTACTTC.

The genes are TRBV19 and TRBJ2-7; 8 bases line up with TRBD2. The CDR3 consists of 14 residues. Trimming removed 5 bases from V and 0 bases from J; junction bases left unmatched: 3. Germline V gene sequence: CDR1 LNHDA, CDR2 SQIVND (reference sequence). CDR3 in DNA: TGTGCCAGTAGTCTAAGCGGGAGCTCCTACGAGCAGTACTTC. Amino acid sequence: CASSLSGSSYEQYF.

CDR3 DNA: TGCGCCAGCAGCTTGGGAACCGGGACAGGGGACACTGAAGCTTTCTTT. Translating gives CASSLGTGTGDTEAFF. The chain links TRBV5-1 to TRBJ1-1; TRBD1 aligns across 10 bases. CDR1 is SGHRS and CDR2 is YFSETQ in the germline V gene. V shed 0 bases and J 3 bases; nucleotides not matched to a gene: 5. The CDR3 is 16 residues long.

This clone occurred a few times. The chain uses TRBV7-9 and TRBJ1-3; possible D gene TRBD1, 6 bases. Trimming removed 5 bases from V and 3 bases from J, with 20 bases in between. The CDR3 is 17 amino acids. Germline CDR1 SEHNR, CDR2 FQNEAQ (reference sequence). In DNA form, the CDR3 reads TGTGCCAGCAGCGCCCTCGGACAGTTCTCCCGTGGAAACACCATATATTTT. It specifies CASSALGQFSRGNTIYF.

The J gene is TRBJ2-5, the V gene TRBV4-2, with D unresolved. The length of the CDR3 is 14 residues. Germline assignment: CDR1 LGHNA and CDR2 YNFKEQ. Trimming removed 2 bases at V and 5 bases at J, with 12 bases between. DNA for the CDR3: TGTGCCAGCAGCCAATCTTCGGAGAGGGAGACCCAGTACTTC. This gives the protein CASSQSSERETQYF.

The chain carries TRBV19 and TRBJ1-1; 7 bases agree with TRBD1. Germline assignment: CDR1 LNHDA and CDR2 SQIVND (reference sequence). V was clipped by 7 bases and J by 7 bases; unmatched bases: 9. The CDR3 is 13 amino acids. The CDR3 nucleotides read TGTGCCAGTAATTCCGGGACAGACCATGAAGCTTTCTTT. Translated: CASNSGTDHEAFF.

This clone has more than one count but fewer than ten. CDR3 bases: TGTGCCAGCAGTGAAGGGCCCGTCCAGAACATTCAGTACTTC. This encodes CASSEGPVQNIQYF. The rearrangement joins TRBV6-1 to TRBJ2-4; D call uncertain. The CDR3 spans 14 residues. The germline CDR1 and CDR2 sequences are MNHNS and SASEGT. The V gene lost 1 base and the J gene lost 7 bases, with 11 bases spanning the gap.

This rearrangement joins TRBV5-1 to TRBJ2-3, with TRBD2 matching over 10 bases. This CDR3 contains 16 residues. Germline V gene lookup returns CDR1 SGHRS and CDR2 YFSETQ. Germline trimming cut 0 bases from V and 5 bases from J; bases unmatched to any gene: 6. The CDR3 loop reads CASSLASGRGRDTQYF. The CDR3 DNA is TGCGCCAGCAGCTTGGCTAGCGGGAGAGGGCGAGATACGCAGTATTTT.

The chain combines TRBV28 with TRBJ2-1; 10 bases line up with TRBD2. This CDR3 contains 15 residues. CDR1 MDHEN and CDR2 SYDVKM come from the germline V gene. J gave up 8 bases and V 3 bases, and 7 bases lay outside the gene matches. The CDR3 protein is CASSFGTSGIYEQFF. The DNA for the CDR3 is TGTGCCAGCAGTTTCGGTACTAGCGGGATATATGAGCAGTTCTTC.

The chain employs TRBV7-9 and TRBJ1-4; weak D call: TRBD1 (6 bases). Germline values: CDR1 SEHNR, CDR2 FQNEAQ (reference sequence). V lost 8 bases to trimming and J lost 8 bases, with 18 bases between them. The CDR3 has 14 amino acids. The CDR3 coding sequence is TGTGCCAGCTCTGGTGGGGGCGCTGTGGAAAAACTGTTTTTT. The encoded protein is CASSGGGAVEKLFF.

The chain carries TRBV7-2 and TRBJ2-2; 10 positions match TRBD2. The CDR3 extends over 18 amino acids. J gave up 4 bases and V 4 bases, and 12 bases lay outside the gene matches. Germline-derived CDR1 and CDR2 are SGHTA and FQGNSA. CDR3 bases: TGTGCCAGCAGCTACTTAGCTGTACTAGCGGGATTCACCGGGGAGCTGTTTTTT. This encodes CASSYLAVLAGFTGELFF.

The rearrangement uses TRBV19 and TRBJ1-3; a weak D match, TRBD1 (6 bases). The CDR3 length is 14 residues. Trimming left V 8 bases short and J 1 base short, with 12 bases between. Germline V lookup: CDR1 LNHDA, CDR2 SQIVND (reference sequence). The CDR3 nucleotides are TGTGCCAGTGGAGTAACAGGGTCTGGAAACACCATATATTTT. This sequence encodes CASGVTGSGNTIYF.

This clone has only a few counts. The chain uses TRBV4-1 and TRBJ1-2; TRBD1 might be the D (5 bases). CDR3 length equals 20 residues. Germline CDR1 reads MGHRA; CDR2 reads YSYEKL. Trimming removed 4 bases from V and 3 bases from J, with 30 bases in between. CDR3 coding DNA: TGCGCCAGCAGCCCCAGACATGCGACAGCTGTATTGGACTATGACTATGGCTACACCTTC. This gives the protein CASSPRHATAVLDYDYGYTF.

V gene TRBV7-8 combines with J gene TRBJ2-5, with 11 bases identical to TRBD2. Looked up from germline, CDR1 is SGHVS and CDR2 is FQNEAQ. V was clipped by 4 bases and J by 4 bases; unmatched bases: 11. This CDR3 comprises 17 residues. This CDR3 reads CASSSRGSGGALETQYF. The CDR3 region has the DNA TGTGCCAGCAGCTCCCGTGGTAGCGGGGGGGCCCTAGAGACCCAGTACTTC. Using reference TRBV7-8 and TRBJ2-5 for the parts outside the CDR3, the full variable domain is GAGVSQSPRYKVAKRGQDVALRCDPISGHVSLFWYQQALGQGPEFLTYFQNEAQLDKSGLPSDRFFAERPEGSVSTLKIQRTQQEDSAVYLCASSSRGSGGALETQYFGPGTRLLVL.

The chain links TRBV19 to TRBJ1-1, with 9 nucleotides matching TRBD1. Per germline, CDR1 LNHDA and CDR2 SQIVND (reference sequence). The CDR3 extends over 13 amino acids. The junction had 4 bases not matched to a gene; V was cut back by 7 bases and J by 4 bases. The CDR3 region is CASTSGQGTEAFF. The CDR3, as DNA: TGTGCCAGTACCTCGGGACAGGGCACTGAAGCTTTCTTT.

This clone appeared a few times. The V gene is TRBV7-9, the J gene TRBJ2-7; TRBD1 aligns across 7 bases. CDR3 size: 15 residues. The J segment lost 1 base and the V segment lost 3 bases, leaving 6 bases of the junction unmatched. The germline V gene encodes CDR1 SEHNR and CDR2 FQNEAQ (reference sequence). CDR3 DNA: TGTGCCAGCAGCTTGGGACAGACGCTTTCCTACGAGCAGTACTTC. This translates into CASSLGQTLSYEQYF.

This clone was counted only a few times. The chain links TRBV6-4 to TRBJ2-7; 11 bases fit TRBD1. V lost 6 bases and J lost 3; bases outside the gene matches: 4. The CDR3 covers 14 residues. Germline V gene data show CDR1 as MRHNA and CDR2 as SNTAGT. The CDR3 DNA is TGTGCCAGCAGCCCGGGACAGGGGGGCTACGAGCAGTACTTC. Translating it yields CASSPGQGGYEQYF.

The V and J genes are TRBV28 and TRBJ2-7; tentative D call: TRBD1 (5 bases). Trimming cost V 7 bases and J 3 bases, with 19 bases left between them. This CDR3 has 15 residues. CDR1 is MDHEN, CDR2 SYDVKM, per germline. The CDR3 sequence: CASISDWQGSYEQYF. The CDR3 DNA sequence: TGTGCCAGCATTTCTGATTGGCAGGGAAGCTACGAGCAGTACTTC. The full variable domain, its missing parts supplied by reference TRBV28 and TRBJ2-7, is DVKVTQSSRYLVKRTGEKVFLECVQDMDHENMFWYRQDPGLGLRLIYFSYDVKMKEKGDIPEGYSVSREKKERFSLILESASTNQTSMYLCASISDWQGSYEQYFGPGTRLTVT.

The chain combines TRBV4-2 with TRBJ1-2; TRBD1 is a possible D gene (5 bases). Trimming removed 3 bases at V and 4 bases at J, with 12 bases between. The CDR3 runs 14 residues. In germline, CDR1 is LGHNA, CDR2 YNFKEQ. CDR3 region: CASSQDTKAYGYTF. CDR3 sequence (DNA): TGTGCCAGCAGCCAGGACACAAAGGCCTATGGCTACACCTTC.

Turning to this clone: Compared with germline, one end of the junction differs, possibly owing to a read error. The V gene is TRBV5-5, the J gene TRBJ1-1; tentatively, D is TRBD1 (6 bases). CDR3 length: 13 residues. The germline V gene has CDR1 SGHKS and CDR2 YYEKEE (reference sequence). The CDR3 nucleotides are TGTGCCAGCAGCTGGGGCCGGGACACCGAAGCTTTCTTT. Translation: CASSWGRDTEAFF.

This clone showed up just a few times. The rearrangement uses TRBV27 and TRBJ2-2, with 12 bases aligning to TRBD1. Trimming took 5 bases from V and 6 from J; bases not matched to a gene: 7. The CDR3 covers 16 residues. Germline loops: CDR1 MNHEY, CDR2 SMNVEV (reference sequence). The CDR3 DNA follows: TGTGCCAGCAGTGCTCGGGACAGGGGGCGCCCCGGGGAGCTGTTTTTT. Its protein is CASSARDRGRPGELFF.

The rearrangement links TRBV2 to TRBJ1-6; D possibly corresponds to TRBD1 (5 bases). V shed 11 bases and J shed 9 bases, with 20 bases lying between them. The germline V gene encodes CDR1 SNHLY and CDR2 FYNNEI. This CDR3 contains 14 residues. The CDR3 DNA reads TGTGCCTCCCGGGTGGAGGGAAGGGGTTCACCCCTCCACTTT. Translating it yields CASRVEGRGSPLHF. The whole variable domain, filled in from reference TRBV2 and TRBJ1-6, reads EPEVTQTPSHQVTQMGQEVILRCVPISNHLYFYWYRQILGQKVEFLVSFYNNEISEKSEIFDDQFSVERPDGSNFTLKIRSTKLEDSAMYFCASRVEGRGSPLHFGNGTRLTVT.

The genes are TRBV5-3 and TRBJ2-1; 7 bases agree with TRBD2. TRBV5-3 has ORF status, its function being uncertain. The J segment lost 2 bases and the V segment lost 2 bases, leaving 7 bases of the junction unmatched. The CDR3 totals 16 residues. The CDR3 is CARSFKTSAPYNEQFF. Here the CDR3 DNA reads TGTGCCAGAAGCTTCAAAACTAGCGCGCCCTACAATGAGCAGTTCTTC.

The CDR3 DNA follows: TGTGCCAGCAGTGACCCGAACGGGAGGACTGAAGCTTTCTTT. It yields the protein CASSDPNGRTEAFF. The chain couples TRBV2 to TRBJ1-1; D gene unclear. CDR1 SNHLY and CDR2 FYNNEI come from the germline V gene. V was cut by 3 bases and J by 5 bases, with 13 bases left in between. The CDR3 length is 14 residues.

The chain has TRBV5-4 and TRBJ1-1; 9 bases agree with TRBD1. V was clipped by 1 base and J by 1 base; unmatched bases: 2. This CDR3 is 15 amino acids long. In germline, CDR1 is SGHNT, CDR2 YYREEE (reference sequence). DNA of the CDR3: TGTGCCAGCAGCTTGAGACAGGGGGGGAACACTGAAGCTTTCTTT. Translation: CASSLRQGGNTEAFF.

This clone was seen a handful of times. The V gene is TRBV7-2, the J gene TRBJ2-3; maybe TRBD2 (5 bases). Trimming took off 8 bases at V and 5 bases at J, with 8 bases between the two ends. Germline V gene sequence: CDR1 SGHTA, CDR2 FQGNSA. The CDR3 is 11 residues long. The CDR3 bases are TGTGCCAGCGAGGCGGGAGATACGCAGTATTTT. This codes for CASEAGDTQYF.

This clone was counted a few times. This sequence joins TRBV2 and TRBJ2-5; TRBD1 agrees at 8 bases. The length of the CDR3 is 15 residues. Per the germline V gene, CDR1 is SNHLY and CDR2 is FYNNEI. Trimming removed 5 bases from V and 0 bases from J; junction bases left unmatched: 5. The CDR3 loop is CASSQQGGYQETQYF. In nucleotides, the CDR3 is TGTGCCAGCAGTCAACAGGGGGGATACCAAGAGACCCAGTACTTC.